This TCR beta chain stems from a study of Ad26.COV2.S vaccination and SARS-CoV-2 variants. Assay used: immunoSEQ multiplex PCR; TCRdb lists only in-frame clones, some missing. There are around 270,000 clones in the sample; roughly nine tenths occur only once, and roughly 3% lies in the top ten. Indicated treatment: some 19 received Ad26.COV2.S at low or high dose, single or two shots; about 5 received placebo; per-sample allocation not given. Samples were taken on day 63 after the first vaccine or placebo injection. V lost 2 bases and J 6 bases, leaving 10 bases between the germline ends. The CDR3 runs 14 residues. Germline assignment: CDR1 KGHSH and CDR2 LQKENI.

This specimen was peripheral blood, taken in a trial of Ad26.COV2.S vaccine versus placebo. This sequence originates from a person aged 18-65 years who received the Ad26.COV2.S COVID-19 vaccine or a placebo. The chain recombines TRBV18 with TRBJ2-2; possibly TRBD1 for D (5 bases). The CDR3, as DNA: TGTGCCAGCTCACCATCTGCAGGGTCCGGGGAGCTGTTTTTT. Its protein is CASSPSAGSGELFF.